Many counts were recorded for the clone carrying this TCR beta chain. Germline-derived CDR1 and CDR2 are SGHAT and FQNNGV. V gave up 4 bases and J gave up 11 bases; unmatched junction bases: 12. The CDR3 loop spans 14 amino acids. Specified time point: persistent/refractory GD, antithyroid drugs over 5 years with positive TRAb. PBMCs were the source of the RNA used for TCR sequencing. This specimen comes from a study of regulatory T cells in long-lasting Graves disease. Through Arm-PCR of CDR3 regions and iRepertoire HTBI primers, TCR beta libraries were built. TCRdb fed the multiplex PCR reads into MiXCR, producing one record per CDR3 protein. The sample consists of around 510,000 distinct CDR3 sequences, less than 25% of them appearing once.

The rearrangement joins TRBV11-2 to TRBJ1-2; TRBD1 matches at 8 bases. The source is a female donor with Graves disease. The sequencing used peripheral blood mononuclear cells (PBMCs), collected when the disease was refractory, from a patient treated with antithyroid drugs. CDR3 sequence (DNA): TGTGCCAGCAGCTCCCGCCGGGACAGGACTGTTTACACCTTC. It is translated as CASSSRRDRTVYTF.